This T cell receptor beta chain derives from a study of regulatory T cells in long-lasting Graves disease. This clonotype turned up a few times. Antigen specificity is unknown. Arm-PCR of CDR3 regions and iRepertoire HTBI primers were used to build TCR beta libraries. In TCRdb, the multiplex PCR reads were re-called with MiXCR into one record per CDR3 protein. The sample lists 400,000 to 500,000 distinct CDR3 sequences, 12% to 15% seen once, with more than 15% in the top ten. Whole-study findings and limits: A reduction in accuracy may have resulted from the small sample size.

This CDR3 has 11 residues. CDR1 is MNHNS and CDR2 is SASEGT in the germline V gene. J lost 8 bases, V lost 9 bases, and 7 bases had no gene match. Sample time point: newly diagnosed GD, antithyroid drugs for less than 3 months. Extracted PBMC RNA gave rise to the TCR library. The same data also contributed to another study, on T cells in Graves' hyperthyroidism and ophthalmopathy.

Here the sequenced sample was peripheral blood mononuclear cells (PBMCs), taken at new diagnosis, from a patient treated with antithyroid drugs. This sequence originates from a woman between 45 and 60 years old with Graves disease. The chain recombines TRBV6-1 with TRBJ2-7, with 7 positions matching TRBD2. This CDR3 reads CASRDYGQQYF. CDR3 coding DNA: TGTGCCAGTCGGGACTATGGCCAGCAGTACTTC.